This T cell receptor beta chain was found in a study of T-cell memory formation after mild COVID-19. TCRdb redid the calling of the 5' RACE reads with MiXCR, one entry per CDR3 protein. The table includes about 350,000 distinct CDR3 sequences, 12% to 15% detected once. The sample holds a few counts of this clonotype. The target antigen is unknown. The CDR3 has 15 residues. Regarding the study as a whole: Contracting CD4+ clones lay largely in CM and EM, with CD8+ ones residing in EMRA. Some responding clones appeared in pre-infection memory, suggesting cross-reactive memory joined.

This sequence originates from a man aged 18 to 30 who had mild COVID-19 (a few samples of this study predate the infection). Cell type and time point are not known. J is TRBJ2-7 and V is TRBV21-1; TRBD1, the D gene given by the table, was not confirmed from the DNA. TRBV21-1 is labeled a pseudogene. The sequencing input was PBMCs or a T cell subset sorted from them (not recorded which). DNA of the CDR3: TGTGCCAGCAGCGCCCTGACCGGGACAGATTACGAGCAGTACGTC. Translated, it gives CASSALTGTDYEQYV.